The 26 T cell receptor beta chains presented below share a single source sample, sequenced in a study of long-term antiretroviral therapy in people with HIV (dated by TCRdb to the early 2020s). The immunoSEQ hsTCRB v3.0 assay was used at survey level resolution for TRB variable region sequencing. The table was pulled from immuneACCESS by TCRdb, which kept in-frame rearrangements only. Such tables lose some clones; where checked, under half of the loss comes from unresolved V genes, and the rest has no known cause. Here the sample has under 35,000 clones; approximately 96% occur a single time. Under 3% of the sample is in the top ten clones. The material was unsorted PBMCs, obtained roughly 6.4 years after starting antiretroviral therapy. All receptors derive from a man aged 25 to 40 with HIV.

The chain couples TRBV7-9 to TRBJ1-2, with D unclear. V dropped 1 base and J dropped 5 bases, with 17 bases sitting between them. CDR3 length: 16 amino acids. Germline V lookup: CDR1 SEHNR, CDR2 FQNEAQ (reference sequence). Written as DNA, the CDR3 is TGTGCCAGCAGCTTAGTCAGCACAATTCGGGGTTATGGCTACACCTTC. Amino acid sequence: CASSLVSTIRGYGYTF.

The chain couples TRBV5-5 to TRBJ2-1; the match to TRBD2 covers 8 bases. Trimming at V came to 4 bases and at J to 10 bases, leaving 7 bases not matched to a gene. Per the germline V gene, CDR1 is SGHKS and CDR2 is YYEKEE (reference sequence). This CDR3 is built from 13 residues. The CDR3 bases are TGTGCCAGCAGCAACGCGGGAGGACCCGAGCAGTTCTTC. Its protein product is CASSNAGGPEQFF.

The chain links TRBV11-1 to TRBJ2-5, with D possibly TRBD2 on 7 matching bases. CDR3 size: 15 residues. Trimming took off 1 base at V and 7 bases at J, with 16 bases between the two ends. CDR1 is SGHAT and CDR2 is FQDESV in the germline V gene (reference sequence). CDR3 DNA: TGTGCCAGCAGCTTAGGGGGGGGCTTCGTATCGACCCAGTACTTC. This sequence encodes CASSLGGGFVSTQYF.

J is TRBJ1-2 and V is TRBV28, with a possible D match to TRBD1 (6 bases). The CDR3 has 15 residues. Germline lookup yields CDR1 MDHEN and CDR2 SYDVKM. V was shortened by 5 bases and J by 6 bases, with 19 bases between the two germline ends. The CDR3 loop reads CASSPTVGGRHGYTF. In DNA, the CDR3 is TGTGCCAGCAGTCCAACCGTGGGGGGGCGTCATGGCTACACCTTC.

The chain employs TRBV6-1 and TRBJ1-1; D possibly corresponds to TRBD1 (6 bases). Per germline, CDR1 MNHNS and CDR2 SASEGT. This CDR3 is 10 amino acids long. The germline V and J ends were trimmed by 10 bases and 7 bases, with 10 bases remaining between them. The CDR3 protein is CATARGEAFF. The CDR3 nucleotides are TGTGCCACCGCCAGGGGTGAAGCTTTCTTT.

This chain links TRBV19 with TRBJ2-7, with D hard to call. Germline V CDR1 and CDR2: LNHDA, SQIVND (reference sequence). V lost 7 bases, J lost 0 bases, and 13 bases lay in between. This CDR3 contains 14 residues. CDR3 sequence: CASKNGGSSYEQYF. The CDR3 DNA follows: TGTGCCAGTAAGAACGGCGGCTCCTCCTACGAGCAGTACTTC.

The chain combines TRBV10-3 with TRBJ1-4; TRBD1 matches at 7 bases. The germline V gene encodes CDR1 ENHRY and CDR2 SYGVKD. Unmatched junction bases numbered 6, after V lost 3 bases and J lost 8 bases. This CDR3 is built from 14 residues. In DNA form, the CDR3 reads TGTGCCATCAGTGAAGGGGGCCCTCAGGAAAAACTGTTTTTT. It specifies CAISEGGPQEKLFF.

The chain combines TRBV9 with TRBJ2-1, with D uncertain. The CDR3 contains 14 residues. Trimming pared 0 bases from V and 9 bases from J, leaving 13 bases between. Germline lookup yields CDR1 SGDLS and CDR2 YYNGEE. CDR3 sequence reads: CASSVGGSMGEQFF. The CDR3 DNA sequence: TGTGCCAGCAGCGTAGGAGGCTCCATGGGTGAGCAGTTCTTC.

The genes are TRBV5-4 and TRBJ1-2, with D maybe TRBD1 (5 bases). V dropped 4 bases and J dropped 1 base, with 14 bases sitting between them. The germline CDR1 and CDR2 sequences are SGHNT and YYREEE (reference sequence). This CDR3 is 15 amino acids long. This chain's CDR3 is CASSLNLDSNYGYTF. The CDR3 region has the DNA TGTGCCAGCAGCCTTAACCTCGACAGTAACTATGGCTACACCTTC.

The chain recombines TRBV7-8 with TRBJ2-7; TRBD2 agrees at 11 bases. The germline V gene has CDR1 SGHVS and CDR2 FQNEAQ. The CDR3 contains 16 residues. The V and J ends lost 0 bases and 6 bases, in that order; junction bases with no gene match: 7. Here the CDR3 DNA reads TGTGCCAGCAGCTTAGCGTTTACTAGCGGGAGCGGCGAGCAGTACTTC. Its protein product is CASSLAFTSGSGEQYF. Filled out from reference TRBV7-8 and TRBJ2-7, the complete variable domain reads GAGVSQSPRYKVAKRGQDVALRCDPISGHVSLFWYQQALGQGPEFLTYFQNEAQLDKSGLPSDRFFAERPEGSVSTLKIQRTQQEDSAVYLCASSLAFTSGSGEQYFGPGTRLTVT.

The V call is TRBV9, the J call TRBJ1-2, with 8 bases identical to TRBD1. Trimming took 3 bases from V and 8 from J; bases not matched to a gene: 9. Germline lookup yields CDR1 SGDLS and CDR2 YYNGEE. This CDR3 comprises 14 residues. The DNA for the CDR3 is TGTGCCAGCAGCGAAGGACAGGGTGGAGGCGGCTACACCTTC. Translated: CASSEGQGGGGYTF.

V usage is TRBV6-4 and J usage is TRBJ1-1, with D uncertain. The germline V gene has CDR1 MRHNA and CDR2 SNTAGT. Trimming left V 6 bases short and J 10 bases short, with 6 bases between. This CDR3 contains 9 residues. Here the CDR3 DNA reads TGTGCCAGCAGCCGGGGAGCTTTCTTT. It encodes CASSRGAFF.

The CDR3: CASSQDSTGELFF. DNA of the CDR3: TGTGCCAGCAGCCAAGACAGTACCGGGGAGCTGTTTTTT. The gene calls are TRBV5-4 and TRBJ2-2; D is possibly TRBD1 (5 bases). The CDR3 is made up of 13 amino acids. CDR1 is SGHNT and CDR2 is YYREEE in the germline V gene (reference sequence). V was cut by 4 bases and J by 5 bases, with 9 bases left in between.

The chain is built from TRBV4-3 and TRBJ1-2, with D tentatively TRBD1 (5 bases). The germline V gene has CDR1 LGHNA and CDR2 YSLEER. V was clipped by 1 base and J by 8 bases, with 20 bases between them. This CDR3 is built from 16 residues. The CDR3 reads CASSQALGGAQKGYTF. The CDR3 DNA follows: TGCGCCAGCAGCCAAGCTCTGGGAGGGGCGCAAAAGGGCTACACCTTC.

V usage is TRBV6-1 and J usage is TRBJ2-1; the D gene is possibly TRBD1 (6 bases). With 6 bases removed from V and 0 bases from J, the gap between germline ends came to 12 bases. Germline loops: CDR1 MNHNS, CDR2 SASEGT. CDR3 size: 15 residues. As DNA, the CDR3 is TGTGCCAGCAGGCAGGGGCGGAGCTCCTACAATGAGCAGTTCTTC. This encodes CASRQGRSSYNEQFF.

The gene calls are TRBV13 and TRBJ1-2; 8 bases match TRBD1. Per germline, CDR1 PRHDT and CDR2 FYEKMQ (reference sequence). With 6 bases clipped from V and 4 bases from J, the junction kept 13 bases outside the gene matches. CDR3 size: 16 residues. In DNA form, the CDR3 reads TGTGCCAGCAGGGCTGCGACAGGGGACTACAGCTATGGCTACACCTTC. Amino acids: CASRAATGDYSYGYTF.

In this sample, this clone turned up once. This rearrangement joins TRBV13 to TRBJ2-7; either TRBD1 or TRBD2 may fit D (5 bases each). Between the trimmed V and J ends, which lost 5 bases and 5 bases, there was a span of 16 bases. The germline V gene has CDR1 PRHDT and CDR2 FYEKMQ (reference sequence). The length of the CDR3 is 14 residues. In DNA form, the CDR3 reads TGTGCCAGCAGCCTAGAGAGGGGTGCCCACGAGCAGTACTTC. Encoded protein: CASSLERGAHEQYF. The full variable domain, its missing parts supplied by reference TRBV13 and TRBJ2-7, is AAGVIQSPRHLIKEKRETATLKCYPIPRHDTVYWYQQGPGQDPQFLISFYEKMQSDKGSIPDRFSAQQFSDYHSELNMSSLELGDSALYFCASSLERGAHEQYFGPGTRLTVT.

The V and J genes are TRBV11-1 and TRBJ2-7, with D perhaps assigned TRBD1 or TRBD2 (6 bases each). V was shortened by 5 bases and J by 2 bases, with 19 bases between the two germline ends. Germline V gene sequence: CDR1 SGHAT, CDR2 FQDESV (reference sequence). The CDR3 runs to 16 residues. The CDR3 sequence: CASSPRRGAQTYEQYF. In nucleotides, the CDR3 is TGTGCCAGCAGCCCCAGGAGGGGGGCCCAAACCTACGAGCAGTACTTC.

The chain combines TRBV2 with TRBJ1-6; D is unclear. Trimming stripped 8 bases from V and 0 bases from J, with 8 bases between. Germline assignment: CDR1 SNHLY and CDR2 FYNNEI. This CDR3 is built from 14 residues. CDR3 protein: CASGKDSYNSPLHF. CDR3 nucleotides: TGTGCCAGCGGGAAGGACTCCTATAATTCACCCCTCCACTTT.

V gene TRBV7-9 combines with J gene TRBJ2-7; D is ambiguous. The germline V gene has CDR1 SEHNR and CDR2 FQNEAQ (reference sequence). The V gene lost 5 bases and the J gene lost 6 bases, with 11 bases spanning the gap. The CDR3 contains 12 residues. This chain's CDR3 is CASSPLWSEQYF. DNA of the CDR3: TGTGCCAGCAGCCCTTTATGGAGCGAGCAGTACTTC.

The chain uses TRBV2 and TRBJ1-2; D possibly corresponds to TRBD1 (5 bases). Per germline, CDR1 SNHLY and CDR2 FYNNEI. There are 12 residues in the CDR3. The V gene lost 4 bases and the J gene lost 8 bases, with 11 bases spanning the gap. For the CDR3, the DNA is TGTGCCAGCAGTGTGGAAGGGGAAGGCTACACCTTC. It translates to CASSVEGEGYTF.

The CDR3 bases are TGTGCCAGCAGCTCATATACAGGGGAAGGCACAGATACGCAGTATTTT. Translating it yields CASSSYTGEGTDTQYF. This chain uses TRBV5-8 with TRBJ2-3, with TRBD1 matching over 7 bases. The CDR3 is 16 residues long. J was trimmed by 1 base and V by 3 bases; bases with no gene match: 8. CDR1 SGHTS and CDR2 YDEGEE come from the germline V gene. Drawing the rest from reference TRBV5-8 and TRBJ2-3, the complete variable domain is EAGVTQSPTHLIKTRGQQATLRCSPISGHTSVYWYQQALGLGLQFLLWYDEGEERNRGNFPPRFSGRQFPNYSSELNVNALELEDSALYLCASSSYTGEGTDTQYFGPGTRLTVL.

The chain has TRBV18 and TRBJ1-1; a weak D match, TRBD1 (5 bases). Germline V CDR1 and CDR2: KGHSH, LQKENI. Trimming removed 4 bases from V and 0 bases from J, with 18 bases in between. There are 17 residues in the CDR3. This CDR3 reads CASSLMETANLNTEAFF. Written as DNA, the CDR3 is TGTGCCAGCTCACTCATGGAGACAGCCAACTTGAACACTGAAGCTTTCTTT.

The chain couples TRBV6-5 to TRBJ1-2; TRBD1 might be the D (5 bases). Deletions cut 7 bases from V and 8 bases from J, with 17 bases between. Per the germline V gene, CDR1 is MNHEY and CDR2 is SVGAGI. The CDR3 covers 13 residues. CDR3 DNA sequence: TGTGCCAGCATGGCGGGGGAGAGACGGGGCTACACCTTC. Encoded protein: CASMAGERRGYTF.

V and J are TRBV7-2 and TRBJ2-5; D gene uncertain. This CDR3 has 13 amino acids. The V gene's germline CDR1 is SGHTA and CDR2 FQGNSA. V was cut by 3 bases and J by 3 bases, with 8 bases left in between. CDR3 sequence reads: CASSFSAEETQYF. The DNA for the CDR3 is TGTGCCAGCAGCTTTTCGGCAGAAGAGACCCAGTACTTC.

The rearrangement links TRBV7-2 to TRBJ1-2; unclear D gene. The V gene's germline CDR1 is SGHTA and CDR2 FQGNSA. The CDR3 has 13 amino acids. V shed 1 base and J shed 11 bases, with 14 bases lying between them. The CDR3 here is CASSLGGSPGYTF. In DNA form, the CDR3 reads TGTGCCAGCAGCTTAGGAGGTTCACCGGGATACACCTTC.